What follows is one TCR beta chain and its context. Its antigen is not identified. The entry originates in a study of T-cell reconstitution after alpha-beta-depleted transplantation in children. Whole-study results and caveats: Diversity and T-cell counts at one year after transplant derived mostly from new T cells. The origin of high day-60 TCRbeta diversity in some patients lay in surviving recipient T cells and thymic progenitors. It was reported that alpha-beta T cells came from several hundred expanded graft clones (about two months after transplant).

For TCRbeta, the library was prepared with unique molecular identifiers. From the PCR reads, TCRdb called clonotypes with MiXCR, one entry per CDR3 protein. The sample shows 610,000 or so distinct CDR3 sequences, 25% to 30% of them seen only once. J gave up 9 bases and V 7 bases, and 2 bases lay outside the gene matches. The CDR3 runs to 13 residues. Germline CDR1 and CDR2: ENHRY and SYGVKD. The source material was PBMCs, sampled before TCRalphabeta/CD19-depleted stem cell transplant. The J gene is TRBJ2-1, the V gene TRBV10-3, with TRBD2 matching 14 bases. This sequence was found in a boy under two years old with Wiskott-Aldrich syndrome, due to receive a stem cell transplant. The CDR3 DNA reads TGTGCCATCACTGGGACTAGCGGGGGTGAGCAGTTCTTC. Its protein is CAITGTSGGEQFF.